This TCR beta chain comes out of a study of blood T cell repertoires in COVID-19. Study-wide background: Donors in the United States, Italy and Spain gave samples during acute or convalescent COVID-19. From T cells, B-cell-depleted T cells, or PBMCs came the material, which was cDNA or gDNA.

V lost 6 bases to trimming and J lost 9 bases, with 9 bases between them. Germline loops: CDR1 MDHEN, CDR2 SYDVKM. CDR3 length: 11 amino acids. Per the study methods: Nucleated cell number was recorded as an estimate derived from reference gene primer amplification. Assay: immunoSEQ multiplex PCR; the TCRdb copy retains only in-frame clones and omits some. The DNA gave D and trimming, while V, J and clone size come from that table. In the table there are roughly 180,000 clones, around 79% of which are singletons. The receptor's source is an older woman with COVID-19, enrolled during active disease. Sequenced input: peripheral blood. V and J are TRBV28 and TRBJ2-1; perhaps TRBD2 as D (6 bases). CDR3: CASRAGSEQFF. CDR3 DNA sequence: TGTGCCAGCAGGGCGGGGAGTGAGCAGTTCTTC.